Listed here are 21 T cell receptor beta chains from one sample, sequenced in a study of T-cell memory formation after mild COVID-19. TCRdb re-called the 5' RACE reads through MiXCR, storing one row per CDR3 protein. Among about 350,000 distinct CDR3 sequences listed, around 20% were seen once. The sequenced material came from PBMCs or a T cell subset sorted from them (not recorded which). Source of these receptors: a young man who had mild COVID-19 (a few samples of this study predate the infection). Cell type and time point are not known.

This clonotype was seen a handful of times. The genes are TRBV9 and TRBJ2-7, with D uncertain. Germline V gives CDR1 SGDLS, CDR2 YYNGEE. V dropped 5 bases and J dropped 3 bases, with 12 bases sitting between them. This CDR3 contains 13 residues. The CDR3 is CASSENDGYEQYF. DNA for the CDR3: TGTGCCAGCAGTGAGAATGACGGCTACGAGCAGTACTTC.

This clonotype was recorded a few times. The chain uses TRBV3-1 and TRBJ2-3; 9 nucleotides line up with TRBD2. The germline V gene has CDR1 LGHDT and CDR2 YNNKEL (reference sequence). The CDR3 consists of 16 residues. Trimming took 4 bases from V and 7 from J; bases not matched to a gene: 12. In DNA form, the CDR3 reads TGTGCCAGCAGCCTCGGCAGTAGCGGGGGTACAAATACGCAGTATTTT. Translating gives CASSLGSSGGTNTQYF.

This clonotype was counted many times. J is TRBJ1-1 and V is TRBV12-3 or TRBV12-4, with TRBD1 as a possible D gene (5 bases). The V gene lost 6 bases and the J gene lost 1 base, with 12 bases spanning the gap. CDR3 length: 14 residues. CDR3 nucleotides: TGTGCCAGCAGCCCCCTGGGGGGGAACACTGAAGCTTTCTTT. It specifies CASSPLGGNTEAFF.

In its sample, this clonotype was seen many times. V and J are TRBV7-7 and TRBJ2-1; 7 bases line up with TRBD2. Per germline, CDR1 SSHAT and CDR2 FNYEAQ (reference sequence). The junction had 1 base not matched to a gene; V was cut back by 5 bases and J by 9 bases. The CDR3 length is 11 residues. The CDR3: CASSGGGEQFF. The DNA of the CDR3 is TGTGCCAGCAGCGGCGGGGGTGAGCAGTTCTTC.

This rearrangement joins TRBV6-2 or TRBV6-3 to TRBJ2-7, with TRBD2 matching over 10 bases. The V gene's germline CDR1 is MNHEY and CDR2 SVGEGT. The CDR3 consists of 16 residues. The junction had 6 bases not matched to a gene; V was cut back by 2 bases and J by 2 bases. The DNA for the CDR3 is TGTGCCAGCAGTTACGACGAGCGGGGGGGCCCCTACGAGCAGTACTTC. Translating gives CASSYDERGGPYEQYF.

This clonotype has more than one count but fewer than ten. The chain uses TRBV5-5 and TRBJ1-5; no definite D call. Looked up from germline, CDR1 is SGHKS and CDR2 is YYEKEE (reference sequence). Between the trimmed V and J ends, which lost 4 bases and 0 bases, there was a span of 14 bases. This CDR3 comprises 16 residues. CDR3 coding DNA: TGTGCCAGCAGCCTCGGTGGGGAGTATAGCAATCAGCCCCAGCATTTT. Encoded protein: CASSLGGEYSNQPQHF.

In its sample, this clonotype was seen many times. The chain uses TRBV3-1 and TRBJ1-1; possible D gene TRBD1, 5 bases. This CDR3 is built from 13 residues. Trimming shortened V by 3 bases and J by 0 bases, and 5 bases separated the two germline ends. Per the germline V gene, CDR1 is LGHDT and CDR2 is YNNKEL (reference sequence). The CDR3 DNA sequence: TGTGCCAGCAGCCAGGGGCTGAACACTGAAGCTTTCTTT. This encodes CASSQGLNTEAFF.

This chain connects TRBV7-9 to TRBJ1-2, with a weak D call TRBD1 (5 bases). The CDR3 loop spans 13 amino acids. CDR1 is SEHNR, CDR2 FQNEAQ, per germline (reference sequence). V dropped 5 bases and J dropped 5 bases, with 12 bases sitting between them. The CDR3 loop reads CASSVDSEYGYTF. The CDR3 coding sequence is TGTGCCAGCAGCGTAGACAGCGAGTATGGCTACACCTTC.

In its sample, this clonotype was seen a few times. Here the CDR3 DNA reads TGCGCCAGCAGCCAAGCGCAGGGGGCCGGAGATACGCAGTATTTT. Protein sequence: CASSQAQGAGDTQYF. The V call is TRBV4-3, the J call TRBJ2-3; 8 bases match TRBD1. With V trimmed by 1 base and J by 5 bases, 5 bases remained unmatched. Germline V gene data show CDR1 as LGHNA and CDR2 as YSLEER. The CDR3 loop spans 15 amino acids.

This clonotype was seen a few times. The chain employs TRBV7-2 and TRBJ2-1; D gene unclear. CDR3 length equals 11 residues. CDR1 and CDR2 (germline): SGHTA, FQGNSA. The V end was cut by 2 bases, the J end by 10 bases, with 6 bases between. DNA of the CDR3: TGTGCCAGCAGCTTAAACGGGGAGCAGTTCTTC. As protein: CASSLNGEQFF.

This clonotype was detected only a few times. The junction differs from germline at one of its ends, possibly a read error. The V gene is TRBV6-2 or TRBV6-3, the J gene TRBJ1-2; D is undetermined. The germline V gene encodes CDR1 MNHEY and CDR2 SVGEGT. This CDR3 region has 13 residues. CDR3 DNA: TGTGCCAGCAGTCCCGACGGTCGAACGGTTCTATCCTTC. Encoded protein: CASSPDGRTVLSF.

In this sample, this clonotype turned up a few times. J is TRBJ1-1 and V is TRBV5-1; D unresolved. CDR3 length equals 15 residues. Trimming cost V 0 bases and J 1 base, with 10 bases left between them. Germline V lookup: CDR1 SGHRS, CDR2 YFSETQ. This CDR3 reads CASSLGVRANTEAFF. The CDR3 DNA follows: TGCGCCAGCAGCTTGGGAGTGAGGGCGAACACTGAAGCTTTCTTT.

CDR3 protein: CASSRAHGSTYEQYF. CDR3 nucleotide sequence: TGTGCCAGCAGCCGAGCCCACGGGTCCACCTACGAGCAGTACTTC. The rearrangement joins TRBV12-3 or TRBV12-4 to TRBJ2-7; D ambiguous. The CDR3 length is 15 residues. The ends were cut back, 6 bases at V and 2 bases at J, with 17 bases in the middle.

This clonotype was seen a handful of times. The chain recombines TRBV12-3 or TRBV12-4 with TRBJ1-2; D is perhaps TRBD1 (5 bases). The CDR3 has 13 amino acids. V gave up 5 bases and J gave up 7 bases, with 14 bases separating them. The CDR3 sequence is CASSPSGRGGYTF. DNA of the CDR3: TGTGCCAGCAGTCCATCAGGGAGAGGTGGCTACACCTTC.

This clonotype was seen only once. The J gene is TRBJ2-1, the V gene TRBV2; D might be TRBD2 (5 bases). CDR1 and CDR2 (germline): SNHLY, FYNNEI. This CDR3 is built from 15 residues. The V gene lost 11 bases and the J gene lost 0 bases, with 17 bases spanning the gap. The CDR3 sequence: CARHGGPSSYNEQFF. CDR3 nucleotide sequence: TGTGCCCGGCATGGCGGGCCTAGCTCCTACAATGAGCAGTTCTTC.

This clonotype was seen more than once but under ten times. The rearrangement joins TRBV5-1 to TRBJ2-5, with D uncertain. Trimming took 4 bases from V and 1 from J, leaving 8 bases between them. The CDR3 loop spans 13 amino acids. CDR1 is SGHRS and CDR2 is YFSETQ in the germline V gene. The CDR3 region is CASSVTTQETQYF. The CDR3 region has the DNA TGCGCCAGCAGCGTGACAACCCAAGAGACCCAGTACTTC.

This clonotype was picked up many times. The chain carries TRBV6-5 and TRBJ2-1, with 8 bases matching TRBD2. CDR3 size: 17 residues. The germline CDR1 and CDR2 sequences are MNHEY and SVGAGI. V trimming: 6 bases; J trimming: 1 base; junction bases outside the gene matches: 11. In nucleotides, the CDR3 is TGTGCCAGCAGCCCCGGGGGGGCGGCGGCTTCCTACAATGAGCAGTTCTTC. Its translation: CASSPGGAAASYNEQFF.

The chain uses TRBV19 and TRBJ2-3; 8 bases fit TRBD2. This CDR3 has 15 residues. The V gene end was trimmed by 4 bases and the J gene end by 2 bases; junction bases not matched to a gene: 5. Germline values: CDR1 LNHDA, CDR2 SQIVND (reference sequence). In nucleotides, the CDR3 is TGTGCCAGTAGTACTACTAGCGGACTCACAGATACGCAGTATTTT. This encodes CASSTTSGLTDTQYF.

This clonotype was observed a handful of times. J is TRBJ2-5 and V is TRBV10-3; perhaps TRBD1 as D (5 bases). The V gene lost 4 bases and the J gene lost 2 bases, with 14 bases spanning the gap. Per the germline V gene, CDR1 is ENHRY and CDR2 is SYGVKD. The CDR3 totals 15 residues. This CDR3 reads CAISARQTGQETQYF. In DNA, the CDR3 is TGTGCCATCAGTGCGAGACAGACCGGACAAGAGACCCAGTACTTC.

The chain links TRBV9 to TRBJ2-4; D is possibly TRBD2 (5 bases). The germline CDR1 and CDR2 sequences are SGDLS and YYNGEE. The CDR3 has 15 amino acids. Trimming pared 0 bases from V and 2 bases from J, leaving 9 bases between. CDR3: CASSVDRGSKNIQYF. CDR3 coding DNA: TGTGCCAGCAGCGTAGATCGAGGGTCCAAAAACATTCAGTACTTC.

In its sample, this clonotype was seen a few times. V gene TRBV6-5 combines with J gene TRBJ2-3; D may be TRBD1 or TRBD2 (6 bases each). Germline V gene sequence: CDR1 MNHEY, CDR2 SVGAGI. This CDR3 is built from 15 residues. V lost 9 bases and J lost 5, with 21 bases in between. The CDR3 reads CASSLRGGWVDTQYF. CDR3 in DNA: TGTGCCAGTAGCCTTCGAGGGGGGTGGGTAGATACGCAGTATTTT.